The text below deals with one TCR beta chain. The antigen remains undetermined. This entry belongs to a study of T cells after posttransplantation cyclophosphamide. Whole-study findings and limits: TRB clonality was highly associated with recipient CMV seropositivity and reactivation. Later blood repertoires were often dominated by clones from the donor CD8+ memory compartment. Skin or GI-infiltrating T cells shared few TRB sequences with blood.

Busulfan-fludarabine conditioning, marrow transplant, and cyclophosphamide on days +3 and +4 were administered. Deletions cut 5 bases from V and 5 bases from J, with 12 bases between. The germline CDR1 and CDR2 sequences are SEHNR and FQNEAQ (reference sequence). The CDR3 covers 13 residues. Clones were sequenced by immunoSEQ multiplex PCR, and TCRdb holds only the in-frame ones, with some missing. The data hold tens of thousands of clones, with less than 95% observed a single time. This sequence was found in a male patient between 55 and 70 years old who received an allogeneic stem cell transplant from a related donor and was CMV-positive. Some T cells may be supplied by the graft donor. Source: PBMCs, taken 62 days after allogeneic stem cell transplant with posttransplant cyclophosphamide. V and J are TRBV7-9 and TRBJ2-5, with a possible D match to TRBD2 (5 bases). CDR3 sequence reads: CASSPRVSETQYF. CDR3 coding DNA: TGTGCCAGCAGCCCGAGGGTTTCGGAGACCCAGTACTTC.